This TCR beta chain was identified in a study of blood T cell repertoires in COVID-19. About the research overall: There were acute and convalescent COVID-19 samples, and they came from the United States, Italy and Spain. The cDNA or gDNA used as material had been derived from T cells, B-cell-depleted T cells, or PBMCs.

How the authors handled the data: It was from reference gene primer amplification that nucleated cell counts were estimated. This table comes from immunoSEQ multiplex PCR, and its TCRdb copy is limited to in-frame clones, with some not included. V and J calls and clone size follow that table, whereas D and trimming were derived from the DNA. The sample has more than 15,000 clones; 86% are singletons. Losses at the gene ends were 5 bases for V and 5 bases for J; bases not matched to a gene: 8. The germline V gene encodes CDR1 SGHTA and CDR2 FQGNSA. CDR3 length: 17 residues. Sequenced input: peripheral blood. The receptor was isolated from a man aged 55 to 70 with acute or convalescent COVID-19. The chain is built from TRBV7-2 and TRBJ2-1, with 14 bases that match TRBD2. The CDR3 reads CASSPRLAGGRDNEQFF. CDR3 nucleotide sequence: TGTGCCAGCAGCCCGAGACTAGCGGGAGGGCGGGACAATGAGCAGTTCTTC.